These 20 T cell receptor beta chains share one sample of origin, sequenced in a study of blood T cell repertoires in COVID-19 (dated by TCRdb to 2020 to 2021). Libraries came from the immunoSEQ multiplex PCR assay. The immuneACCESS repertoire file appears here via TCRdb, limited to in-frame rearrangements. These files lack a portion of the clones; in checked studies, under half of the deficit traces to unresolved V genes, and the cause of the others is not known. For this sample the table gives around 100,000 clones, of which around 88% were detected only once. Together, the top ten hold under 5.5% of the sample. Material: peripheral blood. The receptor source for this set is a human donor in a cohort sampled during active COVID-19.

The rearrangement joins TRBV6-4 to TRBJ2-1; D perhaps matches TRBD2 (6 bases). Germline V gene lookup returns CDR1 MRHNA and CDR2 SNTAGT. With 4 bases removed from V and 6 bases from J, the gap between germline ends came to 10 bases. This CDR3 is 13 amino acids long. The CDR3 bases are TGTGCCAGCAGTGGGGAGGCGACCAATGAGCAGTTCTTC. This translates into CASSGEATNEQFF.

The CDR3 sequence: CASLSPVNNEKLFF. The CDR3 DNA follows: TGTGCCAGCCTTTCCCCAGTTAATAATGAAAAACTGTTTTTT. The chain joins TRBV6-5 to TRBJ1-4; D gene unclear. CDR3 size: 14 residues. Trimming pared 8 bases from V and 4 bases from J, leaving 14 bases between. Germline V gene data show CDR1 as MNHEY and CDR2 as SVGAGI.

There are a few counts of this clone. The V and J genes are TRBV29-1 and TRBJ2-7; D perhaps matches TRBD2 (6 bases). Per the germline V gene, CDR1 is SQVTM and CDR2 is ANQGSEA. This CDR3 region has 13 residues. The V end lost 3 bases, the J end lost 3 bases, and 12 bases lay between the germline ends. CDR3 residues: CSVDGGTSYEQYF. The CDR3 region has the DNA TGCAGCGTTGATGGCGGGACCAGCTACGAGCAGTACTTC.

The table lists this clone with a count of one. This sequence joins TRBV3-1 (or the pseudogene TRBV3-2) and TRBJ1-5, with unresolved D. The CDR3 covers 15 residues. CDR1 is LGHDT, CDR2 YNNKEL, per germline (reference sequence). Deletions cut 3 bases from V and 7 bases from J, with 16 bases between. The CDR3 nucleotides are TGTGCCAGCAGCCAGGCTGTCGGGATTAGCCAGCCCCAGCATTTT. This encodes CASSQAVGISQPQHF.

This clone was recorded a few times. The rearrangement links TRBV14 to TRBJ1-4; D might be TRBD1 (6 bases). V lost 7 bases, J lost 3 bases, and 9 bases lay in between. This CDR3 is built from 13 residues. Looked up from germline, CDR1 is SGHDN and CDR2 is FVKESK. The CDR3 DNA reads as TGTGCCAGCAAGGGGGGGCCTAATGAAAAACTGTTTTTT. This gives the protein CASKGGPNEKLFF.

The chain is built from TRBV6-4 and TRBJ2-1, with TRBD1 as a possible D gene (5 bases). Germline CDR1 and CDR2: MRHNA and SNTAGT. The CDR3 sequence is 13 residues long. Trimming left V 4 bases short and J 10 bases short, with 14 bases between. CDR3 sequence: CASSVVRAGEQFF. CDR3 sequence (DNA): TGTGCCAGCAGTGTCGTCAGGGCAGGGGAGCAGTTCTTC.

This chain joins TRBV19 and TRBJ2-6; 11 bases agree with TRBD1. The CDR3 spans 17 residues. Trimming cost V 4 bases and J 0 bases; bases outside gene matches: 2. Germline loops: CDR1 LNHDA, CDR2 SQIVND (reference sequence). The CDR3 DNA reads TGTGCCAGTAGTACTGGACAGGGGGCCTCTGGGGCCAACGTCCTGACTTTC. Translated: CASSTGQGASGANVLTF.

The V and J genes are TRBV28 and TRBJ2-2; 7 bases agree with TRBD2. Germline V gene sequence: CDR1 MDHEN, CDR2 SYDVKM. The CDR3 is 15 residues long. The V and J ends lost 5 bases and 3 bases, in that order; junction bases with no gene match: 6. This chain's CDR3 is CASSLSGLDTGELFF. The CDR3 DNA reads TGTGCCAGCAGTCTAAGCGGACTAGACACCGGGGAGCTGTTTTTT.

V and J are TRBV5-1 and TRBJ2-7; a possible D gene is TRBD2 (6 bases). CDR3 size: 15 residues. Germline V lookup: CDR1 SGHRS, CDR2 YFSETQ. Trimming pared 4 bases from V and 0 bases from J, leaving 14 bases between. In DNA form, the CDR3 reads TGCGCCAGCAGCCCCGAGGAGGGGAGCTCCTACGAGCAGTACTTC. Its translation: CASSPEEGSSYEQYF.

This chain connects TRBV28 to TRBJ2-3; D unresolved. The CDR3 contains 15 residues. In germline, CDR1 is MDHEN, CDR2 SYDVKM. Trimming cost V 5 bases and J 0 bases, with 12 bases left between them. The CDR3 sequence is CASSLRVTSTDTQYF. DNA for the CDR3: TGTGCCAGCAGTCTACGAGTTACTAGCACAGATACGCAGTATTTT. Filled out from reference TRBV28 and TRBJ2-3, the complete variable domain reads DVKVTQSSRYLVKRTGEKVFLECVQDMDHENMFWYRQDPGLGLRLIYFSYDVKMKEKGDIPEGYSVSREKKERFSLILESASTNQTSMYLCASSLRVTSTDTQYFGPGTRLTVL.

The chain recombines TRBV11-3 with TRBJ2-1; 11 bases agree with TRBD2. J gave up 8 bases and V 1 base, and 10 bases lay outside the gene matches. The CDR3 has 17 residues. CDR1 is SGHNT and CDR2 is YENEEA in the germline V gene. The CDR3 loop reads CASSLVTSGRGGDEQFF. The CDR3 DNA sequence: TGTGCCAGCAGCTTAGTAACTAGCGGGAGAGGGGGCGATGAGCAGTTCTTC.

The chain recombines TRBV5-1 with TRBJ2-7; 10 nucleotides match TRBD1. Trimming took 2 bases from V and 5 from J; bases not matched to a gene: 10. Germline V CDR1 and CDR2: SGHRS, YFSETQ. CDR3 length: 16 residues. CDR3 amino acids: CASSLTGTGVSHEQYF. The DNA of the CDR3 is TGCGCCAGCAGCTTAACCGGGACAGGGGTGTCCCACGAGCAGTACTTC.

The rearrangement links TRBV24-1 to TRBJ2-3, with 8 positions matching TRBD1. J gave up 2 bases and V 9 bases, and 6 bases lay outside the gene matches. This CDR3 comprises 14 residues. In germline, CDR1 is KGHDR, CDR2 SFDVKD. CDR3 sequence reads: CATSGQAFTDTQYF. The CDR3 DNA reads TGTGCCACCTCGGGACAGGCTTTCACAGATACGCAGTATTTT.

The J gene is TRBJ1-2, the V gene TRBV9; D remains unclear. Germline V gene lookup returns CDR1 SGDLS and CDR2 YYNGEE. CDR3 length: 12 amino acids. Trimming took 6 bases from V and 2 from J, leaving 8 bases between them. The CDR3 sequence is CASTQANYGYTF. The CDR3 DNA reads as TGTGCCAGCACCCAGGCGAACTATGGCTACACCTTC.

The genes are TRBV30 and TRBJ1-2; 8 bases fit TRBD1. The V gene's germline CDR1 is GTSNPN and CDR2 SVGIG (reference sequence). Trimming took 0 bases from V and 5 from J; bases not matched to a gene: 8. This CDR3 comprises 15 residues. In DNA form, the CDR3 reads TGTGCCTGGAGTGTTCCAGACAGGGGTAGTTATGGCTACACCTTC. This translates into CAWSVPDRGSYGYTF.

The chain combines TRBV5-1 with TRBJ1-2, with D tentatively TRBD1 (5 bases). Deletions cut 4 bases from V and 6 bases from J, with 22 bases between. The CDR3 runs to 16 residues. Germline lookup yields CDR1 SGHRS and CDR2 YFSETQ. The CDR3 here is CASSPALDTRNHGYTF. The CDR3 DNA follows: TGCGCCAGCAGCCCGGCTCTGGACACAAGAAACCATGGCTACACCTTC.

The chain employs TRBV19 and TRBJ2-2; D is ambiguous. The germline V and J ends were trimmed by 6 bases and 6 bases, with 17 bases remaining between them. This CDR3 spans 15 amino acids. The germline CDR1 and CDR2 sequences are LNHDA and SQIVND (reference sequence). The CDR3 bases are TGTGCCAGTAGCAACTACAACTTTGGCGCCGGGGAGCTGTTTTTT. Protein sequence: CASSNYNFGAGELFF.

This clone has just one count. Its ends do not fully match the called genes, so a read error is possible. The same CDR3 is also encoded by other DNA sequences in this sample. This sequence joins TRBV7-9 and TRBJ2-7, with 10 bases matching TRBD1. The length of the CDR3 is 13 residues. The germline gives CDR1 SEHNR, CDR2 FQNEAQ (reference sequence). CDR3 sequence reads: CASSGGTGEEQYF. The CDR3 DNA follows: TGTGCCAGCAGCGGGGGGACAGGGGAAGAGCAGTACTTT.

This chain connects TRBV7-8 to TRBJ2-1; D is ambiguous. CDR1 SGHVS and CDR2 FQNEAQ come from the germline V gene. Deletions cut 3 bases from V and 1 base from J, with 13 bases between. The CDR3 spans 16 residues. The CDR3 here is CASSFPGKRSYNEQFF. The CDR3 nucleotides read TGTGCCAGCAGCTTCCCAGGAAAAAGATCCTACAATGAGCAGTTCTTC.

The table lists this clone with a few counts. The rearrangement joins TRBV19 to TRBJ2-6; no firm D call. Trimming took off 3 bases at V and 4 bases at J, with 7 bases between the two ends. The CDR3 runs to 14 residues. Germline loops: CDR1 LNHDA, CDR2 SQIVND (reference sequence). DNA of the CDR3: TGTGCCAGTAGTATCGGTCCGGGGGCCAACGTCCTGACTTTC. Translation: CASSIGPGANVLTF.